This TCR beta chain was captured in a study of blood T cell repertoires in COVID-19. Turning to the study itself: Nucleic acid was either cDNA or gDNA, and it came from T cells, B-cell-depleted T cells, or PBMCs.

Original processing notes: Reference gene primer amplification in the assay estimated nucleated cell counts. Data came from immunoSEQ multiplex PCR; TCRdb stores just in-frame clones and leaves some out. Clone size and V and J calls were adopted from that table, with D and trimming inferred from the DNA. The sample contains some 260,000 clones, 75% to 95% of which appear only once. V lost 3 bases, J lost 4 bases, and 13 bases lay in between. Germline values: CDR1 KGHSH, CDR2 LQKENI. The CDR3 spans 15 residues. The TCR was taken from a woman aged 18-35 years who had recovered from COVID-19. Sample: PBMCs or T cells enriched from blood (not recorded which). This chain links TRBV18 with TRBJ1-3; possible D gene TRBD1, 6 bases. This CDR3 is CASSPWGRSGNTIYF. DNA for the CDR3: TGTGCCAGCTCACCTTGGGGGCGATCCGGAAACACCATATATTTT.